This T cell receptor (beta chain) was found in a study of control samples from healthy donors and cancer patients. The length of the CDR3 is 17 residues. Sequencing used immunoSEQ multiplex PCR; TCRdb keeps in-frame clones, though not all of them. Here the sample spans 90,000 to 150,000 clones, more than 70% being singletons. The genes are TRBV21-1 and TRBJ2-7; no check of the table's D call, TRBD2, against the DNA was made. TRBV21-1 is a known pseudogene. This receptor was identified in a man in his forties or fifties in good health. Sequencing was carried out using blood. This CDR3 is CASSKFQEGPPAYEQYF. For the CDR3, the DNA is TGTGCCAGCAGCAAATTTCAGGAGGGACCCCCCGCCTACGAGCAGTACTTC.